This is a list of T cell receptor beta chains from one sample in a study of T cells after yellow fever vaccination. In TCRdb, the 5' RACE reads were re-called with MiXCR into one record per CDR3 protein. Found here are approximately 160,000 distinct CDR3 sequences, around 9.7% of them singletons; the top ten hold around 40%. Sequencing used CD8+ T cells sorted from PBMCs, obtained 45 days after the yellow fever booster vaccination. These TCRs come from a man younger than 30 who received the YFV17D yellow fever vaccine. Both conserved end residues are trimmed from each CDR3. The order of the fields is V gene, J gene, D gene, CDR3 protein. A D gene is named only where the DNA matches it firmly.

TRBV19	TRBJ2-1	TRBD1	ATDQTGDNEQF
TRBV29-1	TRBJ1-2	NA	SVGPDDGYT
TRBV24-1	TRBJ2-3	TRBD2	ATSDTSGGSPDTQY
TRBV7-2	TRBJ2-7	TRBD2	ASSTSGALSYEQY
TRBV21-1	TRBJ1-2	NA	ASSKAAVANYGYT
TRBV12-3/TRBV12-4	TRBJ1-1	NA	ASSPGGRGETEAF
TRBV5-1	TRBJ2-2	NA	ASSLAAAGELF
TRBV7-3	TRBJ2-6	NA	ASSLGVTGANVLT
TRBV7-6	TRBJ2-1	TRBD1	ASSAWGWDRAYNEQF
TRBV10-3	TRBJ2-6	NA	AISESQGSSGANVLT
TRBV18	TRBJ2-1	NA	ASSAGAFNEQF
TRBV7-9	TRBJ2-1	NA	ASSGGTPYNEQF
TRBV19	TRBJ1-6	NA	ASSILLGGSSPLH
TRBV20-1	TRBJ1-1	NA	SARSRNTEAF
TRBV4-3	TRBJ2-1	NA	ASSQGTARYNEQF
TRBV7-2	TRBJ2-1	TRBD1	ASSAKGQGPYNEQF
TRBV12-3/TRBV12-4	TRBJ2-2	TRBD2	ASSAGGPGELF
TRBV9	TRBJ2-3	NA	ASSVGGGWKADTQY
TRBV4-3	TRBJ2-4	NA	ASSQDWSWTRAKNIQY
TRBV12-3/TRBV12-4	TRBJ1-2	TRBD1	ASSTPNSGQPDYGYT
TRBV4-2	TRBJ1-1	NA	ASSQDLGTGTEAF
TRBV6-6	TRBJ2-3	TRBD2	ASSGAGFTDTQY
TRBV7-9	TRBJ1-3	NA	ASSFTFSGNTIY
TRBV11-2	TRBJ2-3	NA	ASSSLGDTQY
TRBV4-1	TRBJ2-1	TRBD2	ASSQGRGSDEQF
TRBV12-3/TRBV12-4	TRBJ2-7	NA	ASSQGWGAAYEQY
TRBV5-8	TRBJ2-4	NA	ASSLGLLAKNIQY
TRBV18	TRBJ1-1	NA	ASSPTAEAF
TRBV7-6	TRBJ1-2	NA	ASSPTSDRGQRYT
TRBV29-1	TRBJ2-7	TRBD1	SVTPPGQGYEQY
TRBV6-4	TRBJ2-3	NA	ASSDSEGSGTDTQY
TRBV5-6	TRBJ2-5	TRBD1	ASSTGTGDVETQY
TRBV3-1	TRBJ2-3	NA	ASSQETGTLDTDTQY
TRBV6-2/TRBV6-3	TRBJ1-2	NA	ASSSSGPYGYT
TRBV6-5	TRBJ2-5	NA	ATSYYAQGGETQY
TRBV5-1	TRBJ2-1	NA	ASSLGGPYNEQF